This T cell receptor beta chain was sequenced in a study of Ad26.COV2.S vaccination and SARS-CoV-2 variants. Indicated treatment: roughly 18 received Ad26.COV2.S at low or high dose, single or two shots; about 5 received placebo; per-sample allocation not given. Sampling was done on day 63 after the first vaccine or placebo injection. Germline CDR1 reads LNHDA; CDR2 reads SQIVND (reference sequence). The CDR3 runs 12 residues. Worth noting for this clone: One end of the junction varies from germline; a read error may be responsible.

The data were produced by immunoSEQ multiplex PCR, yet TCRdb's version contains in-frame clones alone and is incomplete. The sample has over 450,000 clones, 80% to 90% seen once. The receptor comes from a person between 18 and 59 years old who received the Ad26.COV2.S COVID-19 vaccine or a placebo. The rearrangement uses TRBV19 and TRBJ2-5; D might be TRBD1 or TRBD2, each matching 5 bases. This specimen was peripheral blood, taken in a trial of Ad26.COV2.S vaccine versus placebo. The CDR3 here is CATSGTIETQYF. In DNA form, the CDR3 reads TGTGCCACTAGTGGGACCATAGAGACCCAGTACTTC.